The TCR beta chain under discussion was sequenced for a study of T cell clusters in autoimmune cytopenias. Regarding the study as a whole: The T cell clusters were defined only in silico, without experimental functional validation.

TRB rearrangements were amplified by touch-down multiplex PCR with mixed TRB-A/B primers. TCRdb reprocessed the multiplex PCR reads, with one entry per CDR3 protein and no DNA. The sample spans approximately 12,000 distinct CDR3 sequences; the ten largest clones claim 20% to 30%. Details on this clonotype: Its antigen remains unknown.

TRB amplification used 250 ng of peripheral blood genomic DNA. Germline V gene data show CDR1 as MNHEY and CDR2 as SMNVEV (reference sequence). The CDR3 spans 15 residues. These data were also reused for a study on T cell repertoires in aging, cancer and after chemotherapy.

The sequence came from a human donor in good health. The gene calls are TRBV27 and TRBJ2-2. Material: peripheral blood. The CDR3 here is CASSLSAANTGELFF.